One and the same sample provided the 8 T cell receptor beta chains below, sequenced in a study of blood T cell repertoires in COVID-19. Measured with immunoSEQ multiplex PCR; TCRdb has only the in-frame clones, and not every one. Of about 59,000 clones in the sample, over 70% are singletons; the top ten hold about 15%. The specimen sequenced was peripheral blood. The source of these receptors is a woman between 70 and 85 years old with acute or convalescent COVID-19.

The chain has TRBV6-6 and TRBJ1-2, with D perhaps TRBD1 (6 bases). With 10 bases removed from V and 2 bases from J, the gap between germline ends came to 14 bases. This CDR3 has 13 amino acids. The germline gives CDR1 MNHNY, CDR2 SVGAGI (reference sequence). The CDR3 coding sequence is TGTGCCACCTTCCGACAGGAAAACTATGGCTACACCTTC. Translating it yields CATFRQENYGYTF.

The chain combines TRBV18 with TRBJ1-2; tentatively, D is TRBD1 (6 bases). This CDR3 comprises 15 residues. Germline CDR1 KGHSH, CDR2 LQKENI. Trimming took 3 bases from V and 3 from J, leaving 14 bases between them. CDR3 sequence reads: CASSPRQEGHYGYTF. In DNA, the CDR3 is TGTGCCAGCTCACCCCGACAGGAAGGGCACTATGGCTACACCTTC.

The chain has TRBV7-8 and TRBJ1-1; tentatively, D is TRBD1 (6 bases). V lost 4 bases and J 0 bases, leaving 18 bases between the germline ends. The V gene's germline CDR1 is SGHVS and CDR2 FQNEAQ. The CDR3 runs to 17 residues. The CDR3 DNA sequence: TGTGCCAGCAGCTCACCTCGGGGGGGCTCGATGAACACTGAAGCTTTCTTT. Translation: CASSSPRGGSMNTEAFF.

In its sample, this clone was seen a few times. The V gene is TRBV29-1, the J gene TRBJ2-4, with 7 positions matching TRBD2. Germline V gives CDR1 SQVTM, CDR2 ANQGSEA. The CDR3 covers 18 residues. The J segment lost 0 bases and the V segment lost 2 bases, leaving 13 bases of the junction unmatched. The CDR3 region is CSVEKVGRGSLAKNIQYF. Written as DNA, the CDR3 is TGCAGCGTTGAAAAGGTCGGGCGGGGGTCCCTAGCCAAAAACATTCAGTACTTC.

This chain links TRBV19 with TRBJ1-2; TRBD1 agrees at 9 bases. The CDR3 loop spans 17 amino acids. The germline CDR1 and CDR2 sequences are LNHDA and SQIVND (reference sequence). With 3 bases clipped from V and 8 bases from J, the junction kept 16 bases outside the gene matches. The CDR3 nucleotides are TGTGCCAGTAGTATGGCTGTCCCGGGACAGGGTGTAGGGGGCTACACCTTC. It yields the protein CASSMAVPGQGVGGYTF.

This clone was seen more than once but under ten times. This chain joins TRBV27 and TRBJ1-4, with 8 bases fitting TRBD1. Germline CDR1 MNHEY, CDR2 SMNVEV (reference sequence). The CDR3 is 14 amino acids. V trimming: 6 bases; J trimming: 9 bases; junction bases outside the gene matches: 9. The CDR3 loop reads CASRLQGESQKLFF. The CDR3 DNA is TGTGCCAGCAGGTTACAGGGGGAGAGTCAAAAACTGTTTTTT.

CDR3 nucleotide sequence: TGCGCCAGCAGTGAGAATGTTCGTGCTTTCTTT. Its protein is CASSENVRAFF. V gene TRBV10-2 combines with J gene TRBJ1-1; D not certain. Germline V gene lookup returns CDR1 WSHSY and CDR2 SAAADI. This CDR3 is built from 11 residues. Trimming removed 2 bases from V and 11 bases from J, with 9 bases in between.

The J gene is TRBJ2-6, the V gene TRBV7-3, with a possible D match to TRBD2 (6 bases). The CDR3 has 14 amino acids. Germline V CDR1 and CDR2: SGHTA, FQGTGA. With 7 bases removed from V and 2 bases from J, the gap between germline ends came to 9 bases. CDR3 sequence: CASKTGAGANVLTF. The CDR3, as DNA: TGTGCCAGCAAGACGGGGGCTGGGGCCAACGTCCTGACTTTC.